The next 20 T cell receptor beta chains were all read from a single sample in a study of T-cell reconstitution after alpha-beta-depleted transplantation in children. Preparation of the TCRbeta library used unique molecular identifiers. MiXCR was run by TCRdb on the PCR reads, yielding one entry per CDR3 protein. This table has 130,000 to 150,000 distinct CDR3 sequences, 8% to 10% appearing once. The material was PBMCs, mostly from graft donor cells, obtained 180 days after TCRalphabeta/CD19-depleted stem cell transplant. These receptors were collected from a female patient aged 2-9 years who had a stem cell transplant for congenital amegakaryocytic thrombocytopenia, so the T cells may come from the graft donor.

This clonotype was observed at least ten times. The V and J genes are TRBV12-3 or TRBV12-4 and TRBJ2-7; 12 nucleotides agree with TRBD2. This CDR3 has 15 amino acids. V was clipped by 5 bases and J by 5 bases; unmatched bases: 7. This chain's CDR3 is CASSDPGLAGDEQYF. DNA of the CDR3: TGTGCCAGCAGTGATCCGGGACTAGCGGGCGACGAGCAGTACTTC.

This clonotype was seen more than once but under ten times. CDR3: CASSPGPSWGEQYF. The DNA of the CDR3 is TGTGCCAGCAGCCCGGGACCGAGTTGGGGCGAGCAGTACTTC. The chain combines TRBV12-3 or TRBV12-4 with TRBJ2-7; TRBD1 or TRBD2 may be the D gene (5 bases each). V was pared by 6 bases and J by 6 bases, with 18 bases between. The CDR3 consists of 14 residues.

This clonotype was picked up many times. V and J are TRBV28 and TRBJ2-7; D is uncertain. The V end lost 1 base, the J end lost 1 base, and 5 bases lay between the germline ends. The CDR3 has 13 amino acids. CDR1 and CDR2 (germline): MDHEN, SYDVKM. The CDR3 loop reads CASSLYGSYEQYF. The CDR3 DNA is TGTGCCAGCAGTTTATACGGGTCCTACGAGCAGTACTTC.

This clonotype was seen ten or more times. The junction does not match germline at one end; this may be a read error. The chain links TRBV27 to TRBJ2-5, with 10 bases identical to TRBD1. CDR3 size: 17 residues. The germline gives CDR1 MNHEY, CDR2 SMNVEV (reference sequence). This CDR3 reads CASSLRTGTGAQGTQYF. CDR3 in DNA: TGTGCCAGCAGTTTACGGACCGGGACAGGGGCCCAAGGGACCCAGTACTTC.

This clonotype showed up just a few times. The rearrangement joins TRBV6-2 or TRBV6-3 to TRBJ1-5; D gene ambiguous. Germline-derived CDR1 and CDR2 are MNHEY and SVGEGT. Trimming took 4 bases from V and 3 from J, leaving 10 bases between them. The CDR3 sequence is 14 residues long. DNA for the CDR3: TGTGCCAGCAGTTCGTCAAGCTTCAATCAGCCCCAGCATTTT. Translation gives CASSSSSFNQPQHF.

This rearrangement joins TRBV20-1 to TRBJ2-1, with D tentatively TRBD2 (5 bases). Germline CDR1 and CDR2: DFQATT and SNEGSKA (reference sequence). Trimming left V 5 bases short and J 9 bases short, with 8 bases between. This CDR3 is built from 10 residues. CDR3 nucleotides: TGCAGTGCTCAACGGGGTGAGCAGTTCTTC. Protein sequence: CSAQRGEQFF.

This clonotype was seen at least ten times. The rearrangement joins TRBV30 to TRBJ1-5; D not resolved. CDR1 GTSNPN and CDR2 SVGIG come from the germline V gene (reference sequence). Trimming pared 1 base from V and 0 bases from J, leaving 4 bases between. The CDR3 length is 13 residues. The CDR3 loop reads CAWSAGSNQPQHF. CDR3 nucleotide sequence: TGTGCCTGGAGTGCCGGTAGCAATCAGCCCCAGCATTTT.

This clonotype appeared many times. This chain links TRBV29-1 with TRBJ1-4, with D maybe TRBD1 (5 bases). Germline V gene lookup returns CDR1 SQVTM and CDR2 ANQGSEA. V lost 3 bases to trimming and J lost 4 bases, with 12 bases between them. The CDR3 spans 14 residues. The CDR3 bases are TGCAGCGTTGAGATTCCCGACAGTAATGAAAAACTGTTTTTT. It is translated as CSVEIPDSNEKLFF.

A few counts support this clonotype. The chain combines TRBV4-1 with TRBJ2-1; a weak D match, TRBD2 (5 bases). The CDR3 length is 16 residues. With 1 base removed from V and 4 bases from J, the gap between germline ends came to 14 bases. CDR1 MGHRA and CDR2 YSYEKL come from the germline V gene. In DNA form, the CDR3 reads TGCGCCAGCAGCCAAGGTCCCGCGGGTCGGTACAATGAGCAGTTCTTC. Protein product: CASSQGPAGRYNEQFF.

The CDR3 region has the DNA TGTGCCAGCAGCCCGGGGCAGCTGAAAGGCCTGCGTGATGTGACCCAGTACTTC. Translated: CASSPGQLKGLRDVTQYF. The gene calls are TRBV5-6 and TRBJ2-5; TRBD1 or TRBD2 may be the D gene (5 bases each). The length of the CDR3 is 18 residues. Germline V gene lookup returns CDR1 SGHDT and CDR2 YYEEEE. Trimming removed 4 bases from V and 7 bases from J, with 29 bases in between.

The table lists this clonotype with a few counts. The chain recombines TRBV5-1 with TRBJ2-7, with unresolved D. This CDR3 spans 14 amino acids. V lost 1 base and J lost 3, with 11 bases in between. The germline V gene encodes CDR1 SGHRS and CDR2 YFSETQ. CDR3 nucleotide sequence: TGCGCCAGCAGCTTGTCCGTGGGCCGCTACGAGCAGTACTTC. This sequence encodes CASSLSVGRYEQYF.

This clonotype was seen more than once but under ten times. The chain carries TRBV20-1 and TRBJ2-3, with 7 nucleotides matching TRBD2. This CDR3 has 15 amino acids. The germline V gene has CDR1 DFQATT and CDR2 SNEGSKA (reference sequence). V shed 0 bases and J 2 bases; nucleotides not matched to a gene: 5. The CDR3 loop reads CSARESGGTTDTQYF. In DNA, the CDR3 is TGCAGTGCTAGAGAATCCGGGGGGACCACAGATACGCAGTATTTT.

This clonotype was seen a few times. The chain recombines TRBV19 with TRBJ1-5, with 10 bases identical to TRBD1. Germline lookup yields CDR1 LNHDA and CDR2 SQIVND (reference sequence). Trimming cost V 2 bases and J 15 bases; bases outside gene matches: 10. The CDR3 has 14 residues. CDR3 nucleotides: TGTGCCAGTAGTATAACCGGGACAGGGGACTTGCGGCATTTT. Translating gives CASSITGTGDLRHF.

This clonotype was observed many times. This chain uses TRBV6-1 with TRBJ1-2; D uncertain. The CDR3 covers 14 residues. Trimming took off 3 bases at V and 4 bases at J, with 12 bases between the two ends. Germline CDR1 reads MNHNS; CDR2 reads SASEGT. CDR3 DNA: TGTGCCAGCAGTGACGACACAGCAGGCTATGGCTACACCTTC. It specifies CASSDDTAGYGYTF.

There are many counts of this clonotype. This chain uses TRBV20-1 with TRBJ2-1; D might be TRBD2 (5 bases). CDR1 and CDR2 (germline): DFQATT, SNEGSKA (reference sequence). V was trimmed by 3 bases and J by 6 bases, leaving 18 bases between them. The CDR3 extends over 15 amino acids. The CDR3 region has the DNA TGCAGTGCTAGTCCTAACCTTCCGGGATTCAATGAGCAGTTCTTC. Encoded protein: CSASPNLPGFNEQFF.

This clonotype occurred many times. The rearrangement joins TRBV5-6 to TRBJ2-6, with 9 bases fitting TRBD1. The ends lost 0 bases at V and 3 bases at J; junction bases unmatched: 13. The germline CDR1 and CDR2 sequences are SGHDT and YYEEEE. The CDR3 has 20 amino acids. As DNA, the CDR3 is TGTGCCAGCAGCTTGGACCGGGACAGGGCTAATATTAATGGGGCCAACGTCCTGACTTTC. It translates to CASSLDRDRANINGANVLTF.

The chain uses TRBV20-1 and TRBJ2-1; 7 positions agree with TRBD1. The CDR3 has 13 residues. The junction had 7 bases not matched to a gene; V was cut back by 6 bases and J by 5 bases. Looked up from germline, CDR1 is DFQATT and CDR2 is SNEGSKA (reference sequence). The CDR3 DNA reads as TGCAGTGCGGCCGGGACAGCAAACAATGAGCAGTTCTTC. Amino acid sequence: CSAAGTANNEQFF.

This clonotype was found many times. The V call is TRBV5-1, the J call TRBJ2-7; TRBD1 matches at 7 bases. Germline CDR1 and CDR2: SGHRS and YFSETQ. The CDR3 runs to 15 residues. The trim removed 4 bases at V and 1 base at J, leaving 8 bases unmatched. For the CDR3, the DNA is TGCGCCAGCAGCCTCGGGACAGTGCTTTCCTACGAGCAGTACTTC. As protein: CASSLGTVLSYEQYF.

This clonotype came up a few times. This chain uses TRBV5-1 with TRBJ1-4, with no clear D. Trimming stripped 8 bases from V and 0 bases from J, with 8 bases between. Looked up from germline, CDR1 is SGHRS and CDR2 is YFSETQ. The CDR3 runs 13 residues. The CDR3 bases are TGCGCCAGTCGGGTTGCAACTAATGAAAAACTGTTTTTT. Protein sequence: CASRVATNEKLFF.

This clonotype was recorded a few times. The DNA for the CDR3 is TGCAGCGTTGCAGACGAGGCTCGGGGCGGGAGGCCATCCTACAATGAGCAGTTCTTC. Protein product: CSVADEARGGRPSYNEQFF. J is TRBJ2-1 and V is TRBV29-1; 8 nucleotides line up with TRBD2. Germline CDR1 and CDR2: SQVTM and ANQGSEA. This CDR3 is built from 19 residues. J lost 1 base, V lost 4 bases, and 18 bases had no gene match.